The 29 T cell receptor beta chains presented below share a single source sample, sequenced in a study of shared clonotypes between healthy human individuals. Clones were read by immunoSEQ multiplex PCR, and TCRdb kept only the in-frame ones, dropping some. This sample has roughly 2 million clones; over 85% occur once, and the top ten carry 0.1% to 0.15%. The material sequenced was naive CD4+ T cells sorted from blood. Regarding subset: CD45RA+ positively selected. These receptors came from a man aged 18 to 30 in good health.

Comment on this clone: Other DNA sequences from this sample encode an identical CDR3 as well. CDR3 sequence reads: CAWSVSGANVLTF. CDR3 in DNA: TGTGCCTGGAGTGTATCCGGGGCCAACGTCCTGACTTTC. The chain recombines TRBV30 with TRBJ2-6; the D is unclear. Germline lookup yields CDR1 GTSNPN and CDR2 SVGIG (reference sequence). The V gene lost 0 bases and the J gene lost 4 bases, with 4 bases spanning the gap. The CDR3 has 13 residues.

This rearrangement joins TRBV6-1 to TRBJ1-6; no reliable D call. This CDR3 has 14 amino acids. The V gene lost 6 bases and the J gene lost 0 bases, with 6 bases spanning the gap. The V gene's germline CDR1 is MNHNS and CDR2 SASEGT. The CDR3 DNA sequence: TGTGCCAGCAGCAGCGACTCCTATAATTCACCCCTCCACTTT. Translated: CASSSDSYNSPLHF.

The chain uses TRBV14 and TRBJ1-2; 7 nucleotides agree with TRBD1. V trimming: 1 base; J trimming: 4 bases; junction bases outside the gene matches: 6. CDR1 is SGHDN and CDR2 is FVKESK in the germline V gene. The CDR3 has 15 residues. The CDR3 nucleotides read TGTGCCAGCAGCCAAGGCCCCAGGGGGGTCTATGGCTACACCTTC. This sequence encodes CASSQGPRGVYGYTF. Full variable domain (remainder filled in from reference TRBV14 and TRBJ1-2): EAGVTQFPSHSVIEKGQTVTLRCDPISGHDNLYWYRRVMGKEIKFLLHFVKESKQDESGMPNNRFLAERTGGTYSTLKVQPAELEDSGVYFCASSQGPRGVYGYTFGSGTRLTVV.

The V and J genes are TRBV7-3 and TRBJ2-1; 7 nucleotides line up with TRBD2. The germline gives CDR1 SGHTA, CDR2 FQGTGA. V lost 5 bases, J lost 0 bases, and 7 bases stayed unmatched. The CDR3 has 16 amino acids. The CDR3 spells CASSPAGDPSYNEQFF. CDR3 bases: TGTGCCAGCAGCCCTGCGGGGGATCCCTCCTACAATGAGCAGTTCTTC.

The V call is TRBV11-2, the J call TRBJ1-4, with D unclear. Trimming removed 6 bases from V and 0 bases from J, with 8 bases in between. The CDR3 spans 14 residues. The germline V gene encodes CDR1 SGHAT and CDR2 FQNNGV. The CDR3 spells CASSLQATNEKLFF. CDR3 nucleotide sequence: TGTGCCAGCAGTTTACAAGCAACTAATGAAAAACTGTTTTTT.

V and J are TRBV7-8 and TRBJ1-6, with no clear D. Germline V gene sequence: CDR1 SGHVS, CDR2 FQNEAQ. The CDR3 contains 12 residues. The V end was cut by 4 bases, the J end by 7 bases, with 5 bases between. The CDR3 DNA sequence: TGTGCCAGCAGCTCCCCAAATTCACCCCTCCACTTT. This gives the protein CASSSPNSPLHF.

The chain carries TRBV5-1 and TRBJ1-4, with D hard to call. This CDR3 has 15 amino acids. Germline values: CDR1 SGHRS, CDR2 YFSETQ. V lost 4 bases, J lost 0 bases, and 10 bases lay in between. The CDR3 DNA reads TGCGCCAGCAGCCCTTTAACCCCAACTAATGAAAAACTGTTTTTT. It codes for CASSPLTPTNEKLFF.

The rearrangement joins TRBV19 to TRBJ1-1; 11 bases are shared with TRBD1. Trimming cost V 3 bases and J 1 base; bases outside gene matches: 4. Germline assignment: CDR1 LNHDA and CDR2 SQIVND (reference sequence). The CDR3 is 16 residues long. In DNA form, the CDR3 reads TGTGCCAGTAGTATGGGGACAGGGGGGAAGAACACTGAAGCTTTCTTT. Translation: CASSMGTGGKNTEAFF.

As DNA, the CDR3 is TGCGCCAGCAGCAAAAATGGACTAGCGGGAGTGGGAGAGACCCAGTACTTC. It yields the protein CASSKNGLAGVGETQYF. V is TRBV10-2 and J is TRBJ2-5, with 13 bases aligning to TRBD2. This CDR3 comprises 17 residues. V shed 6 bases and J 4 bases; nucleotides not matched to a gene: 11. The germline V gene has CDR1 WSHSY and CDR2 SAAADI.

The chain employs TRBV18 and TRBJ1-2, with D possibly being TRBD1 (6 bases). Between the trimmed V and J ends, which lost 3 bases and 2 bases, there was a span of 25 bases. The germline CDR1 and CDR2 sequences are KGHSH and LQKENI. The CDR3 loop spans 19 amino acids. CDR3 residues: CASSPAAGTHVHGNYGYTF. CDR3 DNA: TGTGCCAGCTCACCTGCGGCCGGGACACACGTTCATGGGAACTATGGCTACACCTTC.

Only one count was recorded for this clone. V is TRBV10-3 and J is TRBJ2-1, with TRBD1 matching 10 bases. The CDR3 sequence is 15 residues long. V gave up 6 bases and J gave up 6 bases; unmatched junction bases: 8. Germline CDR1 ENHRY, CDR2 SYGVKD. As DNA, the CDR3 is TGTGCCATCAGGGAGACAGGGGGCATAGGCAATGAGCAGTTCTTC. It encodes CAIRETGGIGNEQFF.

V usage is TRBV2 and J usage is TRBJ2-2, with D unclear. The CDR3 is 15 residues long. The V end lost 5 bases, the J end lost 0 bases, and 10 bases lay between the germline ends. Germline loops: CDR1 SNHLY, CDR2 FYNNEI. The DNA of the CDR3 is TGTGCCAGCAGTCTATGGCTAGCGAACACCGGGGAGCTGTTTTTT. Translating gives CASSLWLANTGELFF. Combining the CDR3 with reference TRBV2 and TRBJ2-2 gives the whole variable domain EPEVTQTPSHQVTQMGQEVILRCVPISNHLYFYWYRQILGQKVEFLVSFYNNEISEKSEIFDDQFSVERPDGSNFTLKIRSTKLEDSAMYFCASSLWLANTGELFFGEGSRLTVL.

V is TRBV7-9 and J is TRBJ2-2; tentatively, D is TRBD1 (5 bases). Trimming removed 0 bases from V and 4 bases from J, with 12 bases in between. Germline CDR1 reads SEHNR; CDR2 reads FQNEAQ (reference sequence). The CDR3 is 16 residues long. CDR3 protein: CASSLASGASTGELFF. The CDR3 DNA is TGTGCCAGCAGCTTAGCGAGTGGGGCGAGCACCGGGGAGCTGTTTTTT. The full variable domain, with the rest looked up from reference TRBV7-9 and TRBJ2-2, is DTGVSQNPRHKITKRGQNVTFRCDPISEHNRLYWYRQTLGQGPEFLTYFQNEAQLEKSRLLSDRFSAERPKGSFSTLEIQRTEQGDSAMYLCASSLASGASTGELFFGEGSRLTVL.

The chain employs TRBV2 and TRBJ1-5; no clear D gene. The CDR3 consists of 14 residues. Per germline, CDR1 SNHLY and CDR2 FYNNEI. Trimming removed 5 bases at V and 0 bases at J, with 8 bases between. The CDR3 is CASSPRNSNQPQHF. CDR3 in DNA: TGTGCCAGCAGTCCACGGAATAGCAATCAGCCCCAGCATTTT.

As for this clone: Other nucleotide sequences in the sample specify the same CDR3. The chain combines TRBV30 with TRBJ2-7, with D tentatively TRBD2 (5 bases). The CDR3 sequence is 11 residues long. V gave up 4 bases and J gave up 2 bases, with 6 bases separating them. Germline loops: CDR1 GTSNPN, CDR2 SVGIG (reference sequence). CDR3 sequence (DNA): TGTGCCTGGACAGCGGCCTACGAGCAGTACTTC. Translation: CAWTAAYEQYF.

The V and J genes are TRBV7-5 and TRBJ2-2; the D segment call TRBD2 is taken from the table without a DNA check. TRBV7-5 is recorded as a pseudogene. CDR3 length equals 13 residues. The CDR3 here is CASSFGRAGELFF. CDR3 sequence (DNA): TGTGCCAGCAGCTTCGGTCGGGCCGGGGAGCTGTTTTTT.

This chain uses TRBV28 with TRBJ2-7; weak D call: TRBD1 (5 bases). With 2 bases removed from V and 8 bases from J, the gap between germline ends came to 22 bases. The CDR3 is 16 amino acids. The V gene's germline CDR1 is MDHEN and CDR2 SYDVKM. CDR3 bases: TGTGCCAGCAGTTTACCGACTGGGGCTGGGCTAATCCAGCAGTACTTC. Protein product: CASSLPTGAGLIQQYF.

The chain uses TRBV5-4 and TRBJ2-1; no clear D gene. There are 16 residues in the CDR3. CDR1 is SGHNT, CDR2 YYREEE, per germline (reference sequence). Trimming shortened V by 0 bases and J by 0 bases, and 10 bases separated the two germline ends. Here the CDR3 DNA reads TGTGCCAGCAGCTTGGGTGGGAATCCCTCCTACAATGAGCAGTTCTTC. Protein: CASSLGGNPSYNEQFF. Complete variable domain (other parts from reference TRBV5-4 and TRBJ2-1): ETGVTQSPTHLIKTRGQQVTLRCSSQSGHNTVSWYQQALGQGPQFIFQYYREEENGRGNFPPRFSGLQFPNYSSELNVNALELDDSALYLCASSLGGNPSYNEQFFGPGTRLTVL.

The chain combines TRBV5-6 with TRBJ2-7; D may be TRBD1 (6 bases). The CDR3 runs to 17 residues. Germline CDR1 is SGHDT and CDR2 is YYEEEE. V was pared by 1 base and J by 4 bases, with 21 bases between. CDR3 region: CASSLRWDILGGYEQYF. CDR3 nucleotide sequence: TGTGCCAGCAGCTTGAGATGGGACATCCTGGGTGGGTACGAGCAGTACTTC.

The V gene is TRBV5-1, the J gene TRBJ2-5, with 8 bases that match TRBD1. After removal of 4 bases from V and 2 bases from J, the junction contained 7 bases not matched to a gene. This CDR3 has 15 residues. Germline-derived CDR1 and CDR2 are SGHRS and YFSETQ. The CDR3 sequence: CASSNIRDRQETQYF. In DNA, the CDR3 is TGCGCCAGCAGCAACATCCGGGACAGGCAAGAGACCCAGTACTTC.

This clone was found once. Germline and junction disagree at one end, which may indicate a read error. The chain couples TRBV27 to TRBJ1-4, with D perhaps matching TRBD1 (5 bases). This CDR3 comprises 15 residues. CDR1 and CDR2 (germline): MNHEY, SMNVEV (reference sequence). Written as DNA, the CDR3 is TGTGCCAGCAGTTTTGCAGGGACCCCTAAGGAAAAACTGTTTTTT. Encoded protein: CASSFAGTPKEKLFF. The entire variable domain, with the rest obtained from reference TRBV27 and TRBJ1-4, is as follows: EAQVTQNPRYLITVTGKKLTVTCSQNMNHEYMSWYRQDPGLGLRQIYYSMNVEVTDKGDVPEGYKVSRKEKRNFPLILESPSPNQTSLYFCASSFAGTPKEKLFFGSGTQLSVL.

Comment on this clone: Within the sample, other DNA sequences also encode this same CDR3. This chain joins TRBV2 and TRBJ1-5; D gene uncertain. The CDR3 consists of 12 residues. The V end lost 6 bases, the J end lost 2 bases, and 5 bases lay between the germline ends. Per germline, CDR1 SNHLY and CDR2 FYNNEI. DNA of the CDR3: TGTGCCAGCAGCCGGGGCAATCAGCCCCAGCATTTT. Encoded protein: CASSRGNQPQHF.

With respect to this clone: Other DNA sequences in the same sample also yield this CDR3. The chain employs TRBV10-1 and TRBJ2-3; no clear D gene. Germline V gene data show CDR1 as WNHNN and CDR2 as SYGVQD (reference sequence). This CDR3 spans 12 amino acids. The V end lost 6 bases, the J end lost 2 bases, and 6 bases lay between the germline ends. In DNA form, the CDR3 reads TGCGCCAGCAGCCCGAACACAGATACGCAGTATTTT. It encodes CASSPNTDTQYF.

The gene calls are TRBV6-5 and TRBJ1-6; no clear D gene. Germline-derived CDR1 and CDR2 are MNHEY and SVGAGI. CDR3 length: 14 amino acids. V lost 5 bases and J lost 8, with 13 bases in between. The CDR3 reads CASSDRVEYSPLHF. DNA for the CDR3: TGTGCCAGCAGTGATAGAGTAGAATATTCACCCCTCCACTTT.

The V call is TRBV9, the J call TRBJ2-1; D is unclear. The V end lost 0 bases, the J end lost 2 bases, and 12 bases lay between the germline ends. The CDR3 runs to 16 residues. CDR1 and CDR2 from the germline V gene are SGDLS and YYNGEE. The CDR3 loop is CASSVDMKTAYNEQFF. The CDR3 nucleotides are TGTGCCAGCAGCGTAGACATGAAGACCGCCTACAATGAGCAGTTCTTC.

This clone was detected once. The chain uses TRBV5-1 and TRBJ2-1; 10 nucleotides match TRBD1. This CDR3 region has 15 residues. J gave up 6 bases and V 4 bases, and 7 bases lay outside the gene matches. The germline V gene has CDR1 SGHRS and CDR2 YFSETQ. The CDR3 is CASSLDRGRLNEQFF. The DNA of the CDR3 is TGCGCCAGCAGCCTCGACAGGGGGCGCCTCAATGAGCAGTTCTTC.

For this clone: Other DNA sequences of this sample code for an identical CDR3. V usage is TRBV18 and J usage is TRBJ2-7, with D perhaps matching TRBD2 (6 bases). Germline-derived CDR1 and CDR2 are KGHSH and LQKENI. V was pared by 3 bases and J by 1 base, with 13 bases between. The CDR3 spans 15 residues. The CDR3 region has the DNA TGTGCCAGCTCACCCCCGGGACGGGGGTCCTACGAGCAGTACTTC. It yields the protein CASSPPGRGSYEQYF. Drawing the rest from reference TRBV18 and TRBJ2-7, the complete variable domain is NAGVMQNPRHLVRRRGQEARLRCSPMKGHSHVYWYRQLPEEGLKFMVYLQKENIIDESGMPKERFSAEFPKEGPSILRIQQVVRGDSAAYFCASSPPGRGSYEQYFGPGTRLTVT.

V gene TRBV19 combines with J gene TRBJ2-7; 10 bases are a match to TRBD2. The J call could be wrong; TRBJ2-5 is a better fit for the DNA end. Germline V lookup: CDR1 LNHDA, CDR2 SQIVND (reference sequence). This CDR3 comprises 16 residues. As DNA, the CDR3 is TGTGCCAGTAGTATGACGTTACTAGCGGGACGAGAGACCCAGTACTTC. This encodes CASSMTLLAGRETQYF.

V and J are TRBV5-1 and TRBJ2-2, with D perhaps matching TRBD1 (5 bases). CDR3 length: 16 amino acids. CDR1 is SGHRS, CDR2 YFSETQ, per germline. Trimming pared 4 bases from V and 0 bases from J, leaving 13 bases between. The CDR3 region has the DNA TGCGCCAGCAGCCCGGCAGGGCGGTCGAACACCGGGGAGCTGTTTTTT. Residues: CASSPAGRSNTGELFF.